This is a list of T cell receptor beta chains from one sample in a study of OX40 agonist ivuxolimab in advanced cancers. This table comes from immunoSEQ multiplex PCR, and its TCRdb copy is limited to in-frame clones, with some not included. The sample carries roughly 66,000 clones, about four fifths recorded once. Sequencing used CD4+ or CD8+ T cells sorted from blood, obtained in a trial of the OX40 agonist ivuxolimab. These receptors all stem from an adult with an advanced solid tumor such as melanoma, head and neck, liver or kidney cancer. The conserved cysteine and the conserved F or W are not part of the CDR3 here. D genes are given only for firm matches. A clone size is listed for some rows: how often the clone was seen (once, few, many), or a class if it is expanded.

size	J	D	V	CDR3
-	TRBJ2-7	TRBD1	TRBV7-2	ASSLEMATGFEQY
-	TRBJ1-2	-	TRBV28	ASSLGQWNRGGGYT
-	TRBJ2-7	TRBD1	TRBV7-2	ASSLIPGQGAEDEQY
-	TRBJ1-5	-	TRBV2	AAGPEVNQPQH
-	TRBJ2-3	-	TRBV11-3	ASSSRAGYGADTQY
-	TRBJ1-1	TRBD1	TRBV30	AWRDRGTTEAF
-	TRBJ1-2	TRBD1	TRBV6-5	ASRPGTGVIGYT
-	TRBJ2-1	-	TRBV7-9	ASSLGLDPNEQF
-	TRBJ2-1	-	TRBV5-8	ASSWGLAREQF
-	TRBJ1-6	TRBD1	TRBV6-5	ASSSSGTGRPLH
once	TRBJ2-5	TRBD2	TRBV5-1	ASIGGETQY
-	TRBJ1-1	-	TRBV29-1	SVLVSGPNTEAF
-	TRBJ2-3	-	TRBV7-2	ASSLIQFTDTQY
-	TRBJ1-5	-	TRBV7-8	ASSLAQLRDDQPQH
-	TRBJ2-1	TRBD2	TRBV7-9	ASSFLAGGLYNEQF
once	TRBJ1-3	-	TRBV5-4	ASSLEGTSGNTIY
-	TRBJ2-4	-	TRBV7-9	ASTVRSENIQY
few	TRBJ2-1	-	TRBV5-1	ASSLRAAYNEQF
-	TRBJ2-7	-	TRBV28	ASRTRPPGYEQY
-	TRBJ2-5	TRBD2	TRBV15	ATSRRLAGGGETQY
-	TRBJ1-3	-	TRBV5-1	ASSGGNTIY
-	TRBJ2-7	-	TRBV5-1	ASSLDGNYEQY
-	TRBJ1-2	TRBD1	TRBV7-2	ASSSRTGQGGYT
-	TRBJ2-1	-	TRBV19	ASSMMAGTLNEQF
-	TRBJ1-2	-	TRBV5-4	ASSQDARGAGAGYT
-	TRBJ1-1	TRBD1	TRBV2	ASSKRRGQGGSTEAF
-	TRBJ2-2	-	TRBV5-1	ASSSLGVASGELF
-	TRBJ2-1	TRBD1	TRBV19	ASSITGAPEQF
few	TRBJ2-3	TRBD2	TRBV7-3	ASSLRLAGDTQY
-	TRBJ2-5	TRBD2	TRBV19	ASSIAGVQETQY
-	TRBJ2-5	-	TRBV2	ASSPRIAGQETQY
-	TRBJ2-2	-	TRBV11-3	ASSRDSVTGELF
-	TRBJ1-2	-	TRBV28	ASSLMGFGYT
-	TRBJ1-4	-	TRBV25-1	ASSGGAENEKLF
-	TRBJ1-2	-	TRBV27	ASGRRSQNNGYT
-	TRBJ1-6	TRBD1	TRBV11-2	ASSFNPGQGDSPLH
-	TRBJ2-5	-	TRBV19	ASSIDSRVVETQY
-	TRBJ2-1	TRBD2	TRBV19	ASSTRTSGIDEQF
-	TRBJ1-2	-	TRBV6-5	ASSYSSVVGYGYT
-	TRBJ2-3	-	TRBV6-5	ASNDADWHTDTQY
once	TRBJ2-5	TRBD2	TRBV19	ASSPLSASGRETQY
-	TRBJ2-7	TRBD2	TRBV9	ASSVGPITSGSYEQY
-	TRBJ2-3	-	TRBV5-6	ASSLGRTDTQY
-	TRBJ2-7	TRBD2	TRBV7-2	ASSLLAGAMDEQY
-	TRBJ2-1	-	TRBV28	ASSFGQPSDEQF
-	TRBJ2-7	TRBD1	TRBV30	AWSEGASYEQY
-	TRBJ2-6	-	TRBV5-1	ASSPGGTGANVLT
few	TRBJ2-2	TRBD1	TRBV10-3	ATTTGAVGPSRNTGELF
once	TRBJ2-1	-	TRBV15	ATSRGPGTGSSYNEQF
-	TRBJ2-1	TRBD1	TRBV4-2	ASSQDRGEGARNEQF
once	TRBJ2-1	-	TRBV4-2	ASSKVDNRQDNEQF
few	TRBJ1-2	TRBD1	TRBV15	ATSRDRGTGGVYGYT
-	TRBJ2-7	TRBD1	TRBV7-8	ASSMGQRSYEQY
-	TRBJ2-5	TRBD2	TRBV5-1	ASSLGLAAQETQY
-	TRBJ2-7	TRBD2	TRBV18	ASSPPVVAGFRYEQY